This T cell receptor (beta chain) was sequenced in a study of T cell changes during pregnancy in multiple sclerosis. About this clone: In this CDR3 the conserved last residue, phenylalanine or tryptophan, is missing, so a read error is likely.

The repertoire was sequenced with immunoSEQ multiplex PCR; TCRdb's copy has only in-frame clones and lacks some. The data contain tens of thousands of clones, under 95% of them singletons. The sample consisted of CD4+ T cells from peripheral blood mononuclear cells, taken in the second trimester of pregnancy. The sequence came from a female donor with multiple sclerosis, enrolled in a pregnancy study.

The CDR3 nucleotides are TGCGCCAGCAGCTTGGGGGGGTCAGGGGCCCGTAATTCACCCCTCCACTGT. It translates to CASSLGGSGARNSPLHC. This chain links TRBV5-1 with TRBJ1-6; perhaps TRBD1 as D (6 bases). The CDR3 sequence is 17 residues long. Germline CDR1 is SGHRS and CDR2 is YFSETQ. Trimming cost V 0 bases and J 6 bases, with 16 bases left between them.